The 32 T cell receptor beta chains below were found in one sample sequenced in a study of technical replicates of blood from a few donors. Only in-frame clones appear in the TCRdb table, and some are missing; sequencing was by immunoSEQ multiplex PCR. The table has 67,000 or so clones, just under 97% seen once; the top ten hold roughly 0.24%. The sample was T cells isolated from PBMCs. These receptors originate from a human donor in good health.

The V call is TRBV28, the J call TRBJ1-1; tentative D call: TRBD1 (5 bases). The CDR3 is made up of 16 amino acids. Trimming left V 3 bases short and J 3 bases short, with 17 bases between. Germline V gene sequence: CDR1 MDHEN, CDR2 SYDVKM. The CDR3 DNA follows: TGTGCCAGCAGTTTTCAGGGATTGGGTCTGGACACTGAAGCTTTCTTT. This translates into CASSFQGLGLDTEAFF.

This chain uses TRBV10-3 with TRBJ2-6, with 7 bases lining up with TRBD2. J was trimmed by 1 base and V by 6 bases; bases with no gene match: 6. The CDR3 is 16 residues long. Germline V gene sequence: CDR1 ENHRY, CDR2 SYGVKD. The CDR3 region is CAIRAGKVSGANVLTF. CDR3 DNA: TGTGCCATCAGAGCGGGAAAAGTTTCTGGGGCCAACGTCCTGACTTTC.

The V call is TRBV15, the J call TRBJ2-3, with a possible D match to TRBD1 (6 bases). Germline CDR1 is LNHNV and CDR2 is YYDKDF (reference sequence). V was clipped by 3 bases and J by 4 bases, with 14 bases between them. The CDR3 spans 15 residues. The CDR3 DNA is TGTGCCACCAGCAGGAGAACAGGGTTGGCAGATACGCAGTATTTT. Translating it yields CATSRRTGLADTQYF.

The chain uses TRBV6-5 and TRBJ2-7, with 10 bases matching TRBD2. Trimming at V came to 4 bases and at J to 2 bases, leaving 5 bases not matched to a gene. Germline-derived CDR1 and CDR2 are MNHEY and SVGAGI. This CDR3 region has 15 residues. The CDR3 here is CASSSTSGLPYEQYF. In DNA, the CDR3 is TGTGCCAGCAGTTCGACTAGCGGGCTCCCCTACGAGCAGTACTTC.

This clone was counted a single time. The chain joins TRBV5-6 to TRBJ1-5; D remains unclear. This CDR3 has 17 residues. Germline V gene data show CDR1 as SGHDT and CDR2 as YYEEEE. V lost 0 bases, J lost 0 bases, and 13 bases lay in between. CDR3 sequence: CASSLASKILSNQPQHF. The CDR3 DNA sequence: TGTGCCAGCAGCTTGGCAAGCAAGATCCTTAGCAATCAGCCCCAGCATTTT.

The chain links TRBV6-5 to TRBJ2-3; no clear D gene. Germline V gene lookup returns CDR1 MNHEY and CDR2 SVGAGI. The CDR3 contains 16 residues. The V gene lost 0 bases and the J gene lost 0 bases, with 10 bases spanning the gap. Here the CDR3 DNA reads TGTGCCAGCAGTTACTCGCTCGGAGTAAGCACAGATACGCAGTATTTT. This encodes CASSYSLGVSTDTQYF.

This clone was seen only once. The rearrangement uses TRBV7-9 and TRBJ1-2; a weak D match, TRBD1 (6 bases). V was shortened by 7 bases and J by 4 bases, with 10 bases between the two germline ends. CDR1 is SEHNR, CDR2 FQNEAQ, per germline (reference sequence). The CDR3 loop spans 12 amino acids. The CDR3 protein is CASMEGGYGYTF. The CDR3 DNA is TGTGCCAGCATGGAAGGGGGCTATGGCTACACCTTC. Full variable domain (rest looked up from reference TRBV7-9 and TRBJ1-2): DTGVSQNPRHKITKRGQNVTFRCDPISEHNRLYWYRQTLGQGPEFLTYFQNEAQLEKSRLLSDRFSAERPKGSFSTLEIQRTEQGDSAMYLCASMEGGYGYTFGSGTRLTVV.

The chain carries TRBV30 and TRBJ2-5; 11 bases map to TRBD2. CDR3 size: 15 residues. V was pared by 5 bases and J by 5 bases, with 10 bases of the junction left unmatched. CDR1 is GTSNPN and CDR2 is SVGIG in the germline V gene (reference sequence). CDR3 DNA: TGTGCCTGGGATAATAGCGGGGGGGCCTTCGAGACCCAGTACTTC. This sequence encodes CAWDNSGGAFETQYF.

This chain joins TRBV28 and TRBJ1-4; the D is unclear. Germline V gene sequence: CDR1 MDHEN, CDR2 SYDVKM. Trimming took 3 bases from V and 5 from J, leaving 7 bases between them. CDR3 length: 13 residues. The CDR3 sequence: CASSLVRNEKLFF. The CDR3 nucleotides read TGTGCCAGCAGTTTGGTCAGGAATGAAAAACTGTTTTTT. Full variable domain (outside the CDR3, taken from reference TRBV28 and TRBJ1-4): DVKVTQSSRYLVKRTGEKVFLECVQDMDHENMFWYRQDPGLGLRLIYFSYDVKMKEKGDIPEGYSVSREKKERFSLILESASTNQTSMYLCASSLVRNEKLFFGSGTQLSVL.

V and J are TRBV27 and TRBJ2-1; 7 bases map to TRBD2. The germline gives CDR1 MNHEY, CDR2 SMNVEV (reference sequence). This CDR3 region has 14 residues. V was clipped by 3 bases and J by 6 bases; unmatched bases: 5. CDR3 sequence reads: CASSLGGRGNEQFF. CDR3 bases: TGTGCCAGCAGTTTGGGAGGGAGAGGCAATGAGCAGTTCTTC.

The chain joins TRBV7-2 to TRBJ2-7; a weak D match, TRBD1 (6 bases). CDR3 length: 13 residues. V was pared by 3 bases and J by 4 bases, with 10 bases between. Germline loops: CDR1 SGHTA, CDR2 FQGNSA. The CDR3 protein is CASSFGQLYEQYF. DNA of the CDR3: TGTGCCAGCAGCTTCGGACAGCTTTACGAGCAGTACTTC.

The chain recombines TRBV28 with TRBJ2-7; 7 positions agree with TRBD2. There are 15 residues in the CDR3. Trimming took 8 bases from V and 4 from J; bases not matched to a gene: 14. The germline V gene encodes CDR1 MDHEN and CDR2 SYDVKM. The CDR3 sequence is CASLPPGGGRYEQYF. The CDR3 coding sequence is TGTGCCAGCCTACCCCCGGGGGGAGGCAGGTACGAGCAGTACTTC.

This chain uses TRBV6-6 with TRBJ1-5; TRBD1 matches at 8 bases. The CDR3 extends over 14 amino acids. V shed 4 bases and J 5 bases; nucleotides not matched to a gene: 4. The germline CDR1 and CDR2 sequences are MNHNY and SVGAGI (reference sequence). Written as DNA, the CDR3 is TGTGCCAGCAGTTTGACAGGGGAGTATCAGCCCCAGCATTTT. Translation: CASSLTGEYQPQHF.

This clone was counted a single time. In DNA form, the CDR3 reads TGTGCCAGCAGTGACGGACTAGCGGGACCCCTTAGCACAGATACGCAGTATTTT. It encodes CASSDGLAGPLSTDTQYF. V gene TRBV2 combines with J gene TRBJ2-3; the match to TRBD2 covers 12 bases. From germline, CDR1 is SNHLY and CDR2 FYNNEI. The CDR3 totals 18 residues. V was pared by 3 bases and J by 0 bases, with 7 bases of the junction left unmatched.

The gene calls are TRBV5-1 and TRBJ2-3, with 7 bases identical to TRBD1. The J segment lost 3 bases and the V segment lost 2 bases, leaving 0 bases of the junction unmatched. The CDR3 totals 13 residues. Germline CDR1 SGHRS, CDR2 YFSETQ. As DNA, the CDR3 is TGCGCCAGCAGCTTACAGGGGACAGATACGCAGTATTTT. It codes for CASSLQGTDTQYF.

The chain carries TRBV11-2 and TRBJ1-2; D gene unclear. The CDR3 contains 11 residues. Trimming removed 0 bases from V and 8 bases from J, with 4 bases in between. Germline lookup yields CDR1 SGHAT and CDR2 FQNNGV. This chain's CDR3 is CASSLDSGYTF. CDR3 nucleotide sequence: TGTGCCAGCAGCTTAGATTCGGGCTACACCTTC.

This chain links TRBV7-8 with TRBJ2-1; 7 nucleotides align to TRBD2. The V gene end was trimmed by 5 bases and the J gene end by 3 bases; junction bases not matched to a gene: 4. This CDR3 is built from 14 residues. CDR1 is SGHVS and CDR2 is FQNEAQ in the germline V gene. DNA of the CDR3: TGTGCCAGCAGCCGGGGAGGGATCTACAATGAGCAGTTCTTC. Translated: CASSRGGIYNEQFF.

The CDR3 DNA sequence: TGTGCCTGGAGTAGGGGAGGGTCTGGAAACACCATATATTTT. This translates into CAWSRGGSGNTIYF. The gene calls are TRBV30 and TRBJ1-3, with a possible D match to TRBD1 (5 bases). The germline gives CDR1 GTSNPN, CDR2 SVGIG (reference sequence). The V gene lost 2 bases and the J gene lost 1 base, with 9 bases spanning the gap. The CDR3 has 14 amino acids.

This sequence joins TRBV30 and TRBJ2-7, with 9 bases fitting TRBD1. Trimming cost V 3 bases and J 3 bases; bases outside gene matches: 9. The germline CDR1 and CDR2 sequences are GTSNPN and SVGIG (reference sequence). The CDR3 is 15 residues long. The CDR3 spells CAWSLRGTGNYEQYF. In DNA, the CDR3 is TGTGCCTGGAGCCTACGGGGGACAGGGAACTACGAGCAGTACTTC.

The rearrangement links TRBV10-3 to TRBJ2-7; 11 nucleotides align to TRBD1. Germline trimming cut 3 bases from V and 4 bases from J; bases unmatched to any gene: 23. CDR3 size: 21 residues. The germline V gene encodes CDR1 ENHRY and CDR2 SYGVKD. CDR3 sequence reads: CAISDRGSSGTGGFLGYEQYF. The DNA for the CDR3 is TGTGCCATCAGTGACCGCGGATCCTCCGGGACAGGGGGTTTTTTAGGGTACGAGCAGTACTTC.

The chain combines TRBV5-1 with TRBJ1-2, with TRBD1 matching 7 bases. The germline gives CDR1 SGHRS, CDR2 YFSETQ. CDR3 length equals 18 residues. V was pared by 4 bases and J by 1 base, with 16 bases of the junction left unmatched. The CDR3 nucleotides read TGCGCCAGCAGCCGGGGGGGACAGCTTAACAGCCTTAACTATGGCTACACCTTC. Translating it yields CASSRGGQLNSLNYGYTF.

The CDR3 DNA reads as TGTGCCAGCAGTTCCCCGTTAGACACTGAAGCTTTCTTT. Its translation is CASSSPLDTEAFF. The rearrangement links TRBV28 to TRBJ1-1; D is ambiguous. Trimming removed 4 bases from V and 3 bases from J, with 9 bases in between. This CDR3 has 13 residues. Germline V gene data show CDR1 as MDHEN and CDR2 as SYDVKM.

The V and J genes are TRBV2 and TRBJ2-7; 7 bases are shared with TRBD1. With V trimmed by 7 bases and J by 5 bases, 5 bases remained unmatched. This CDR3 is built from 12 residues. The germline CDR1 and CDR2 sequences are SNHLY and FYNNEI. This chain's CDR3 is CASKGQRNEQYF. The CDR3 DNA reads as TGTGCCAGCAAGGGACAGCGAAACGAGCAGTACTTC. Looking up the rest from reference TRBV2 and TRBJ2-7 gives the full variable domain: EPEVTQTPSHQVTQMGQEVILRCVPISNHLYFYWYRQILGQKVEFLVSFYNNEISEKSEIFDDQFSVERPDGSNFTLKIRSTKLEDSAMYFCASKGQRNEQYFGPGTRLTVT.

The chain has TRBV7-8 and TRBJ2-5, with 15 bases aligning to TRBD2. The germline gives CDR1 SGHVS, CDR2 FQNEAQ. The CDR3 is 15 residues long. The V gene end was trimmed by 5 bases and the J gene end by 7 bases; junction bases not matched to a gene: 5. The CDR3 nucleotides are TGTGCCAGCAGCCCTCCGGGACTAGCGGGAGGGACCCAGTACTTC. It specifies CASSPPGLAGGTQYF. Complete variable domain (other parts from reference TRBV7-8 and TRBJ2-5): GAGVSQSPRYKVAKRGQDVALRCDPISGHVSLFWYQQALGQGPEFLTYFQNEAQLDKSGLPSDRFFAERPEGSVSTLKIQRTQQEDSAVYLCASSPPGLAGGTQYFGPGTRLLVL.

The rearrangement links TRBV15 to TRBJ1-1; D not certain. The CDR3 extends over 16 amino acids. Trimming stripped 11 bases from V and 0 bases from J, with 22 bases between. Germline CDR1 and CDR2: LNHNV and YYDKDF (reference sequence). The CDR3 bases are TGTGCCGCAAAAACCGCGTGGTGGGCCATGAACACTGAAGCTTTCTTT. This translates into CAAKTAWWAMNTEAFF.

The chain links TRBV29-1 to TRBJ1-2; D might be TRBD1 (5 bases). Per the germline V gene, CDR1 is SQVTM and CDR2 is ANQGSEA. The ends were cut back, 5 bases at V and 3 bases at J, with 7 bases in the middle. This CDR3 has 11 amino acids. In nucleotides, the CDR3 is TGCAGCGTTTCGGGGGACTATGGCTACACCTTC. This translates into CSVSGDYGYTF.

This clone showed up just a few times. The chain is built from TRBV5-1 and TRBJ2-2; D unresolved. Trimming removed 6 bases from V and 0 bases from J, with 9 bases in between. Looked up from germline, CDR1 is SGHRS and CDR2 is YFSETQ. The CDR3 spans 14 residues. This CDR3 is CASKPVANTGELFF. CDR3 coding DNA: TGCGCCAGCAAACCAGTGGCGAACACCGGGGAGCTGTTTTTT.

The chain joins TRBV5-6 to TRBJ1-1; tentative D call: TRBD1 (5 bases). V dropped 0 bases and J dropped 0 bases, with 9 bases sitting between them. CDR3 size: 15 residues. Germline CDR1 and CDR2: SGHDT and YYEEEE. This CDR3 is CASSLVGGVNTEAFF. CDR3 bases: TGTGCCAGCAGCTTGGTTGGGGGGGTGAACACTGAAGCTTTCTTT.

The chain links TRBV19 to TRBJ1-2, with TRBD1 matching over 7 bases. The germline gives CDR1 LNHDA, CDR2 SQIVND (reference sequence). Trimming took 3 bases from V and 3 from J; bases not matched to a gene: 7. The CDR3 is made up of 15 amino acids. In DNA form, the CDR3 reads TGTGCCAGTAGTATTCGTGGAGACAGGGACTATGGCTACACCTTC. Translating gives CASSIRGDRDYGYTF. The variable domain in full, with the rest retrieved from reference TRBV19 and TRBJ1-2, is DGGITQSPKYLFRKEGQNVTLSCEQNLNHDAMYWYRQDPGQGLRLIYYSQIVNDFQKGDIAEGYSVSREKKESFPLTVTSAQKNPTAFYLCASSIRGDRDYGYTFGSGTRLTVV.

The chain recombines TRBV5-1 with TRBJ1-2; 7 positions match TRBD1. The CDR3 covers 16 residues. V was clipped by 2 bases and J by 3 bases; unmatched bases: 10. From germline, CDR1 is SGHRS and CDR2 YFSETQ. The CDR3 loop reads CASSFSTPGTDYGYTF. CDR3 nucleotides: TGCGCCAGCAGCTTCTCCACCCCCGGGACAGACTATGGCTACACCTTC. Looking up the rest from reference TRBV5-1 and TRBJ1-2 gives the full variable domain: KAGVTQTPRYLIKTRGQQVTLSCSPISGHRSVSWYQQTPGQGLQFLFEYFSETQRNKGNFPGRFSGRQFSNSRSEMNVSTLELGDSALYLCASSFSTPGTDYGYTFGSGTRLTVV.

The chain uses TRBV6-4 and TRBJ2-3, with a weak D call TRBD2 (8 bases). CDR3 length equals 19 residues. Germline V lookup: CDR1 MRHNA, CDR2 SNTAGT. Trimming removed 8 bases from V and 4 bases from J, with 31 bases in between. For the CDR3, the DNA is TGTGCCAGCGCTCGGGAGGGGGCTAGCGGGCTCCAAACCGCAGATACGCAGTATTTT. This encodes CASAREGASGLQTADTQYF.

The genes are TRBV5-1 and TRBJ2-3, with 12 bases fitting TRBD2. CDR3 length: 16 amino acids. CDR1 SGHRS and CDR2 YFSETQ come from the germline V gene. Trimming at V came to 3 bases and at J to 2 bases, leaving 4 bases not matched to a gene. CDR3 bases: TGCGCCAGCAGCTGGGGACTAGCGGGCCACACAGATACGCAGTATTTT. Translating gives CASSWGLAGHTDTQYF.